The rows below give T cell receptor beta chains drawn from one sample of a study of T-cell reconstitution after alpha-beta-depleted transplantation in children. In TCRdb, the PCR reads were re-called with MiXCR into one record per CDR3 protein. The data show about a million distinct CDR3 sequences, about 29% seen once. The sample in question was PBMCs, mostly from graft donor cells, obtained 360 days after TCRalphabeta/CD19-depleted stem cell transplant. The receptors shown here come from a boy in the first two years of life who had a stem cell transplant for SCID, so the T cells may come from the graft donor. CDR3s include the opening cysteine and the closing phenylalanine or tryptophan. D genes are given only for firm matches. Size is stated for part of the rows, as once, few or many counts, or as a class when the clone is expanded.

V	size	J	D	CDR3	DNA
TRBV5-1	-	TRBJ2-5	TRBD2	CASSLVPTSGKETQYF	TGCGCCAGCAGCTTGGTTCCGACTAGCGGTAAAGAGACCCAGTACTTC
TRBV9	many	TRBJ2-5	TRBD2	CASSMTSGGFKETQYF	TGTGCCAGCAGCATGACTAGCGGGGGGTTCAAAGAGACCCAGTACTTC
TRBV9	-	TRBJ2-5	-	CASSVDNSQETQYF	TGTGCCAGCAGCGTTGATAACAGTCAAGAGACCCAGTACTTC
TRBV7-2	few	TRBJ2-2	-	CASSVVPGTSNTGELFF	TGTGCCAGCAGCGTAGTCCCCGGCACTTCGAACACCGGGGAGCTGTTTTTT
TRBV5-5	-	TRBJ2-3	-	CASSVRGTDTQYF	TGTGCCAGCAGCGTTCGGGGAACAGATACGCAGTATTTT
TRBV20-1	-	TRBJ1-5	-	CSARDGRAGNQPQHF	TGCAGTGCTAGAGATGGCAGGGCGGGCAATCAGCCCCAGCATTTT
TRBV7-2	-	TRBJ2-7	-	CASSPGGPNEQYF	TGTGCCAGCAGCCCCGGGGGGCCAAACGAGCAGTACTTC
TRBV7-3	few	TRBJ2-5	-	CASSLRRLEGGETQYF	TGTGCCAGCAGCTTACGCCGCCTGGAGGGTGGGGAGACCCAGTACTTC
TRBV11-2	-	TRBJ2-5	-	CASSSGLYGETQYF	TGTGCCAGCAGCTCGGGACTCTATGGGGAGACCCAGTACTTC
TRBV6-5	many	TRBJ1-1	-	CASSYSRGMNTEAFF	TGTGCCAGCAGTTACTCGAGGGGTATGAACACTGAAGCTTTCTTT
TRBV5-1	few	TRBJ2-7	-	CASSLWGSRAYEQYF	TGCGCCAGCAGCTTGTGGGGTTCCCGGGCCTACGAGCAGTACTTC
TRBV29-1	-	TRBJ2-1	TRBD2	CSGSGTSAYNEQFF	TGCAGCGGCTCCGGGACTAGCGCCTACAATGAGCAGTTCTTC
TRBV6-1	-	TRBJ1-1	-	CASSQGLGGRNTEAFF	TGTGCCAGCAGTCAGGGACTCGGAGGGCGAAACACTGAAGCTTTCTTT
TRBV7-8	many	TRBJ2-4	TRBD2	CASSLKGGGENIQYF	TGTGCCAGCAGCTTAAAGGGCGGGGGGGAAAACATTCAGTACTTC
TRBV12-3/TRBV12-4	-	TRBJ2-3	-	CASSLHDGLTDTQYF	TGTGCCAGCAGTCTCCACGACGGCCTCACAGATACGCAGTATTTT
TRBV7-6	-	TRBJ2-3	TRBD2	CASSLILTSWGTDTQYF	TGTGCCAGCAGCCTGATCCTGACTAGCTGGGGCACAGATACGCAGTATTTT
TRBV12-3/TRBV12-4	-	TRBJ2-1	TRBD2	CASSLFSGGADEQFF	TGTGCCAGCAGTTTATTTAGCGGGGGGGCCGATGAGCAGTTCTTC
TRBV18	-	TRBJ2-3	-	CASSPPDGGTQYF	TGTGCCAGCTCACCACCGGACGGAGGTACGCAGTATTTT
TRBV12-3/TRBV12-4	-	TRBJ2-7	-	CASSLGLTSTYEQYF	TGTGCCAGCAGTTTGGGGCTTACCTCGACCTACGAGCAGTACTTC
TRBV7-3	-	TRBJ2-5	-	CASSLRPIGETQYF	TGTGCCAGCAGCTTAAGACCCATCGGGGAGACCCAGTACTTC
TRBV20-1	few	TRBJ1-1	-	CSARRQASNTEAFF	TGCAGTGCTAGAAGACAGGCCTCGAACACTGAAGCTTTCTTT
TRBV20-1	-	TRBJ2-5	TRBD2	CSASRGGREETQYF	TGCAGTGCTAGCCGCGGGGGGCGAGAAGAGACCCAGTACTTC
TRBV5-1	-	TRBJ2-2	-	CASRSRDTGELFF	TGCGCCAGCAGAAGTCGGGACACCGGGGAGCTGTTTTTT